The 24 T cell receptor beta chains in this list originate from one sample, sequenced in a study of T-cell reconstitution after alpha-beta-depleted transplantation in children (dated by TCRdb to 2016 to 2018). Library generation was performed with PCR. The data were produced on an Illumina HiSeq 2500. TCR library preparation used molecular barcoding, with unique molecular identifiers applied to normalize quantification of the TCRbeta repertoire. In-frame beta chains were kept once TCRdb had trimmed the public reads at Q25 with fastp and called clones with MiXCR. Every entry covers one CDR3 protein and lists the most common genes and DNA from its rows. Across this sample there are over 400,000 distinct CDR3 sequences, with around 13% seen only once. Under 7% of the sample is held by the ten biggest clonotypes. Sequenced material: PBMCs from the stem cell graft donor, taken from the stem cell graft. These receptors all stem from a human donor who donated a stem cell graft to a child with combined immunodeficiency.

This clonotype was observed many times. CDR3 DNA: TGTGCCAGCAGCGTAGCAGGGGTTACCTACAATGAGCAGTTCTTC. The encoded protein is CASSVAGVTYNEQFF. This sequence joins TRBV9 and TRBJ2-1; weak D call: TRBD1 (6 bases). V lost 0 bases and J lost 2, with 9 bases in between. The germline CDR1 and CDR2 sequences are SGDLS and YYNGEE. The CDR3 sequence is 15 residues long.

This clonotype was seen a few times. The genes are TRBV5-1 and TRBJ2-5, with 9 nucleotides matching TRBD1. J gave up 1 base and V 2 bases, and 6 bases lay outside the gene matches. CDR1 is SGHRS and CDR2 is YFSETQ in the germline V gene. This CDR3 contains 16 residues. The CDR3 is CASSFFPTGGQETQYF. The CDR3 DNA follows: TGCGCCAGCAGCTTTTTCCCGACAGGGGGCCAAGAGACCCAGTACTTC.

In this sample, this clonotype turned up many times. The rearrangement uses TRBV20-1 and TRBJ1-2; the match to TRBD1 covers 10 bases. This CDR3 is 14 amino acids long. Trimming cost V 5 bases and J 2 bases; bases outside gene matches: 5. Germline assignment: CDR1 DFQATT and CDR2 SNEGSKA (reference sequence). The CDR3 protein is CSASETGGNYGYTF. In DNA, the CDR3 is TGCAGTGCTTCCGAGACAGGGGGCAACTATGGCTACACCTTC.

This clonotype occurred once. The J gene is TRBJ1-1, the V gene TRBV3-1, with D perhaps TRBD1 (6 bases). Per the germline V gene, CDR1 is LGHDT and CDR2 is YNNKEL (reference sequence). The CDR3 consists of 14 residues. The germline V and J ends were trimmed by 4 bases and 4 bases, with 13 bases remaining between them. CDR3 sequence (DNA): TGTGCCAGCAGCCCCTCACAGGGCCGCACTGAAGCTTTCTTT. Amino acid sequence: CASSPSQGRTEAFF.

This clonotype was detected a few times. The chain recombines TRBV29-1 with TRBJ2-3, with 8 positions matching TRBD2. V was pared by 3 bases and J by 2 bases, with 7 bases of the junction left unmatched. CDR1 SQVTM and CDR2 ANQGSEA come from the germline V gene. This CDR3 has 15 residues. CDR3 loop: CSVDPAGASTDTQYF. Here the CDR3 DNA reads TGCAGCGTTGACCCAGCGGGGGCCTCCACAGATACGCAGTATTTT.

This clonotype has only a few counts. The chain is built from TRBV20-1 and TRBJ2-3; 9 bases match TRBD1. Unmatched junction bases numbered 4, after V lost 0 bases and J lost 0 bases. CDR1 is DFQATT and CDR2 is SNEGSKA in the germline V gene (reference sequence). CDR3 length equals 16 residues. For the CDR3, the DNA is TGCAGTGCTAGAGAAGGGGACAGGGCTAGCACAGATACGCAGTATTTT. This codes for CSAREGDRASTDTQYF.

There are many counts of this clonotype. V gene TRBV29-1 combines with J gene TRBJ2-1; TRBD2 agrees at 10 bases. Germline V gene sequence: CDR1 SQVTM, CDR2 ANQGSEA. The CDR3 has 17 residues. The trim removed 7 bases at V and 0 bases at J, leaving 12 bases unmatched. CDR3 protein: CSGSGLAETVSYNEQFF. As DNA, the CDR3 is TGCAGCGGGAGCGGACTAGCGGAAACAGTCTCCTACAATGAGCAGTTCTTC.

V usage is TRBV6-1 and J usage is TRBJ1-4; unclear D gene. There are 15 residues in the CDR3. Trimming stripped 7 bases from V and 4 bases from J, with 16 bases between. Looked up from germline, CDR1 is MNHNS and CDR2 is SASEGT. The CDR3 DNA is TGTGCCAGCATCAACCGTGACTCGGATAATGAAAAACTGTTTTTT. It encodes CASINRDSDNEKLFF.

J is TRBJ2-1 and V is TRBV3-1, with TRBD2 identical over 12 bases. Germline values: CDR1 LGHDT, CDR2 YNNKEL (reference sequence). This CDR3 spans 20 amino acids. V lost 3 bases, J lost 7 bases, and 19 bases stayed unmatched. The CDR3 DNA sequence: TGTGCCAGCAGCCAGACCCTTCTTCTAGCGGGAGGGCCAAAGTTTAATGAGCAGTTCTTC. This translates into CASSQTLLLAGGPKFNEQFF.

This rearrangement joins TRBV12-3 or TRBV12-4 to TRBJ2-7; D tentatively reads TRBD1 or TRBD2 (5 bases each). Trimming left V 4 bases short and J 4 bases short, with 11 bases between. The CDR3 consists of 13 residues. CDR3 in DNA: TGTGCCAGCAGTTGGGGCGAGCGGTACGAGCAGTACTTC. It yields the protein CASSWGERYEQYF.

V usage is TRBV12-3 or TRBV12-4 and J usage is TRBJ2-5; no firm D call. V lost 5 bases and J lost 5, with 12 bases in between. The CDR3 extends over 13 amino acids. Here the CDR3 reads CASSPAYFETQYF. The CDR3 DNA follows: TGTGCCAGCAGTCCCGCCTACTTCGAGACCCAGTACTTC.

This clonotype was counted only a few times. The chain is built from TRBV27 and TRBJ2-3; 7 bases match TRBD1. V shed 3 bases, J shed 2 bases, and the junction held 8 bases outside the gene matches. The CDR3 is 16 residues long. In germline, CDR1 is MNHEY, CDR2 SMNVEV (reference sequence). As DNA, the CDR3 is TGTGCCAGCAGTTTCGGAAGGGGGCAAAACACAGATACGCAGTATTTT. As protein: CASSFGRGQNTDTQYF.

This clonotype appeared a few times. This chain's CDR3 is CASSRGGRGKNIQYF. In DNA form, the CDR3 reads TGTGCCAGCAGCCGTGGTGGGCGGGGCAAAAACATTCAGTACTTC. This rearrangement joins TRBV7-2 to TRBJ2-4, with D maybe TRBD2 (6 bases). Per the germline V gene, CDR1 is SGHTA and CDR2 is FQGNSA. CDR3 length: 15 residues. V lost 5 bases and J 3 bases, leaving 14 bases between the germline ends. The full variable domain, its missing parts supplied by reference TRBV7-2 and TRBJ2-4, is GAGVSQSPSNKVTEKGKDVELRCDPISGHTALYWYRQSLGQGLEFLIYFQGNSAPDKSGLPSDRFSAERTGGSVSTLTIQRTQQEDSAVYLCASSRGGRGKNIQYFGAGTRLSVL.

This clonotype has more than one count but fewer than ten. The chain couples TRBV6-2 or TRBV6-3 to TRBJ2-1; 8 bases agree with TRBD2. The V gene end was trimmed by 6 bases and the J gene end by 5 bases; junction bases not matched to a gene: 12. The CDR3 sequence is 16 residues long. CDR1 is MNHEY, CDR2 SVGEGT, per germline. CDR3 loop: CASSPLYGRGHNEQFF. CDR3 DNA: TGTGCCAGCAGCCCACTTTACGGGAGGGGCCACAATGAGCAGTTCTTC.

This clonotype showed up just a few times. This chain connects TRBV7-8 to TRBJ2-1; the D is unclear. There are 16 residues in the CDR3. With 2 bases removed from V and 0 bases from J, the gap between germline ends came to 11 bases. Looked up from germline, CDR1 is SGHVS and CDR2 is FQNEAQ. CDR3 loop: CASSLFTSASYNEQFF. In DNA form, the CDR3 reads TGTGCCAGCAGCTTATTTACGTCCGCCTCCTACAATGAGCAGTTCTTC.

The gene calls are TRBV11-2 and TRBJ2-5; D remains unclear. The germline CDR1 and CDR2 sequences are SGHAT and FQNNGV. V lost 7 bases and J 0 bases, leaving 18 bases between the germline ends. The CDR3 covers 16 residues. The CDR3 sequence is CASTPRSLPYQETQYF. CDR3 DNA sequence: TGTGCCAGCACCCCGCGTAGCCTCCCGTACCAAGAGACCCAGTACTTC.

There are a few counts of this clonotype. The chain couples TRBV5-1 to TRBJ2-5; 9 bases align to TRBD2. Germline loops: CDR1 SGHRS, CDR2 YFSETQ. The CDR3 consists of 16 residues. The V and J ends lost 1 base and 4 bases, in that order; junction bases with no gene match: 8. CDR3 sequence: CASSLKGSGRLETQYF. The CDR3 coding sequence is TGCGCCAGCAGCTTGAAAGGTAGCGGGAGATTAGAGACCCAGTACTTC.

This chain joins TRBV20-1 and TRBJ2-2, with 8 bases that match TRBD2. The V and J ends lost 6 bases and 1 base, in that order; junction bases with no gene match: 7. This CDR3 contains 15 residues. The V gene's germline CDR1 is DFQATT and CDR2 SNEGSKA (reference sequence). This chain's CDR3 is CSASISGRNTGELFF. The CDR3 DNA follows: TGCAGTGCATCGATAAGCGGGAGGAACACCGGGGAGCTGTTTTTT.

This clonotype was picked up a small number of times. The chain employs TRBV6-2 or TRBV6-3 and TRBJ2-3, with 7 bases lining up with TRBD2. J gave up 4 bases and V 6 bases, and 10 bases lay outside the gene matches. Germline-derived CDR1 and CDR2 are MNHEY and SVGEGT. This CDR3 comprises 15 residues. The CDR3 loop reads CASSNGGSSSDTQYF. The CDR3 nucleotides read TGTGCCAGCAGCAACGGGGGGAGTAGCTCAGATACGCAGTATTTT.

This clonotype occurred many times. The rearrangement links TRBV15 to TRBJ2-1; tentative D call: TRBD1 (5 bases). V shed 0 bases and J shed 14 bases, with 11 bases lying between them. The CDR3 loop spans 12 amino acids. Germline V gene sequence: CDR1 LNHNV, CDR2 YYDKDF (reference sequence). The CDR3 DNA reads TGTGCCACCAGCAGAGACTTTGGGGCAAAGTTCTTC. Translating gives CATSRDFGAKFF.

This clonotype has more than one count but fewer than ten. This chain uses TRBV5-5 with TRBJ2-3; no firm D call. Trimming removed 3 bases at V and 6 bases at J, with 11 bases between. Germline V gene lookup returns CDR1 SGHKS and CDR2 YYEKEE (reference sequence). This CDR3 comprises 13 residues. The CDR3, as DNA: TGTGCCAGCAGCTCGGGCCTGTCGGATACGCAGTATTTT. This translates into CASSSGLSDTQYF.

This clonotype was seen more than once but under ten times. The chain links TRBV7-2 to TRBJ2-7; 10 nucleotides agree with TRBD1. Germline assignment: CDR1 SGHTA and CDR2 FQGNSA. V was pared by 6 bases and J by 3 bases, with 8 bases of the junction left unmatched. This CDR3 is 15 amino acids long. CDR3 protein: CASRSRDRGLYEQYF. CDR3 nucleotide sequence: TGTGCCAGCAGGTCCCGGGACAGGGGTCTCTACGAGCAGTACTTC.

This clonotype has only a few counts. The chain links TRBV5-6 to TRBJ1-1; 9 positions agree with TRBD1. Per the germline V gene, CDR1 is SGHDT and CDR2 is YYEEEE. The CDR3 consists of 15 residues. Unmatched junction bases numbered 9, after V lost 4 bases and J lost 5 bases. The CDR3 spells CASSKWDRERTEAFF. The CDR3 nucleotides are TGTGCCAGCAGCAAATGGGACAGGGAGAGGACTGAAGCTTTCTTT.

This clonotype was detected only a few times. The chain uses TRBV5-1 and TRBJ2-2, with a tentative D call TRBD1 (5 bases). The CDR3 extends over 16 amino acids. V lost 4 bases, J lost 0 bases, and 13 bases lay in between. CDR1 SGHRS and CDR2 YFSETQ come from the germline V gene. CDR3 sequence: CASSGSTAPNTGELFF. The CDR3 DNA is TGCGCCAGCAGCGGGTCGACAGCCCCGAACACCGGGGAGCTGTTTTTT.